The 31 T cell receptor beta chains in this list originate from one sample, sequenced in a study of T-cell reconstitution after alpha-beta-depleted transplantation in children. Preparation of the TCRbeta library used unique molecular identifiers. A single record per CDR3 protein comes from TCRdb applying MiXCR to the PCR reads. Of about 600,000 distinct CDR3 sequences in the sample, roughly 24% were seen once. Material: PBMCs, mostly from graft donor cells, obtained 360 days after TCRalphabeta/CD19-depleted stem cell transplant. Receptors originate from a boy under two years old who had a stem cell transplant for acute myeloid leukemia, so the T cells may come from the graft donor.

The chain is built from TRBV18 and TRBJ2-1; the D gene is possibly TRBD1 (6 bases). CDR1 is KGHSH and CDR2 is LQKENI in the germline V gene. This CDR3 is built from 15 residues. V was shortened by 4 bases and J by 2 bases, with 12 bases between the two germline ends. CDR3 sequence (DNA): TGTGCCAGCTCACAGACAGGCCATACCTACAATGAGCAGTTCTTC. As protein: CASSQTGHTYNEQFF.

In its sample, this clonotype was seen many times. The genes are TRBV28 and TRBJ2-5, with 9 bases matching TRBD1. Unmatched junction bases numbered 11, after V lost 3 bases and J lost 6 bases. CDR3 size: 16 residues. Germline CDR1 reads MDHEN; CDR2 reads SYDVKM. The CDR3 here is CASSFPRDRDLKTQYF. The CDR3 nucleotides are TGTGCCAGCAGTTTCCCCCGGGACAGGGATTTGAAGACCCAGTACTTC.

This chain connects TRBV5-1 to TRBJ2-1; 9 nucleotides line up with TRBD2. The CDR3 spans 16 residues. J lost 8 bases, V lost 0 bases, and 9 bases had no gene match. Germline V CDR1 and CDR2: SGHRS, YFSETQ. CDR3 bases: TGCGCCAGCAGCTTGGCCGGGCGGGGGGGCCCGTATGAGCAGTTCTTC. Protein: CASSLAGRGGPYEQFF. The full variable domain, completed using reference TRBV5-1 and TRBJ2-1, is KAGVTQTPRYLIKTRGQQVTLSCSPISGHRSVSWYQQTPGQGLQFLFEYFSETQRNKGNFPGRFSGRQFSNSRSEMNVSTLELGDSALYLCASSLAGRGGPYEQFFGPGTRLTVL.

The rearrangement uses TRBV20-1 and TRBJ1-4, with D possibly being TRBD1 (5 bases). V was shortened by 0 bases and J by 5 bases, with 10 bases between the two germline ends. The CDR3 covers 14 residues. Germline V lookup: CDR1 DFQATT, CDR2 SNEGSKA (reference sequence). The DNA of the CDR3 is TGCAGTGCTAGAGACCGGGACGGAAATGAAAAACTGTTTTTT. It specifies CSARDRDGNEKLFF.

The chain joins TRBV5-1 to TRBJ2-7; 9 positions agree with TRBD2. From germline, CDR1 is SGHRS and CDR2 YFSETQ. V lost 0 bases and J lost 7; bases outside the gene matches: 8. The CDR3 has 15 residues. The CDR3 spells CASSLEVAGATEQYV. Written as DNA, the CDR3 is TGCGCCAGCAGCTTGGAGGTAGCGGGGGCCACAGAGCAGTACGTC.

For the CDR3, the DNA is TGTGCCACCAGAGGGGGTTCAATACCCTCTGGGGCCAACGTCCTGACTTTC. Its protein is CATRGGSIPSGANVLTF. The V and J genes are TRBV12-3 or TRBV12-4 and TRBJ2-6; a weak D match, TRBD1 (6 bases). The CDR3 length is 17 residues. The V end lost 10 bases, the J end lost 0 bases, and 19 bases lay between the germline ends.

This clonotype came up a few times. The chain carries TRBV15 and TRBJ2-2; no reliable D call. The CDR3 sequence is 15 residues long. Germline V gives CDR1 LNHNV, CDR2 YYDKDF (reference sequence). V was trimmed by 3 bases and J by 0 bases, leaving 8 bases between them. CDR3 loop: CATSRSTANTGELFF. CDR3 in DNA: TGTGCCACCAGCAGGTCCACAGCGAACACCGGGGAGCTGTTTTTT. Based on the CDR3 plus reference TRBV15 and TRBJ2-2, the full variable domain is DAMVIQNPRYQVTQFGKPVTLSCSQTLNHNVMYWYQQKSSQAPKLLFHYYDKDFNNEADTPDNFQSRRPNTSFCFLDIRSPGLGDTAMYLCATSRSTANTGELFFGEGSRLTVL.

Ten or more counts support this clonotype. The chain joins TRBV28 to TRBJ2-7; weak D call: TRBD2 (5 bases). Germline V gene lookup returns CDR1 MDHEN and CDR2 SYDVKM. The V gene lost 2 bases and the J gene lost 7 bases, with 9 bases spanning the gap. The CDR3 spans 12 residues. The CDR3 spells CASSLRGSEQYV. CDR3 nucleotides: TGTGCCAGCAGTTTAAGAGGGAGTGAGCAGTACGTC.

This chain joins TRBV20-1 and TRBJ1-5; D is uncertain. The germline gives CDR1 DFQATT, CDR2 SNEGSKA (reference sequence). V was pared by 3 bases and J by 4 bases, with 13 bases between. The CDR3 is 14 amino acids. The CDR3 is CSASPTVKNQPQHF. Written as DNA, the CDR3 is TGCAGTGCTAGTCCGACCGTGAAGAATCAGCCCCAGCATTTT.

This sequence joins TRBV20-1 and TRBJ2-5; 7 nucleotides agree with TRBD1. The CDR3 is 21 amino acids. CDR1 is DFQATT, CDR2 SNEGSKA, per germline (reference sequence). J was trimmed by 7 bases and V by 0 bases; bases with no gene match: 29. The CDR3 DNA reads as TGCAGTGCTAGAGATTTCCCCTGGCGGAAGGGGGCCTCCGACCTAAAGTTGACCCAGTACTTC. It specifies CSARDFPWRKGASDLKLTQYF.

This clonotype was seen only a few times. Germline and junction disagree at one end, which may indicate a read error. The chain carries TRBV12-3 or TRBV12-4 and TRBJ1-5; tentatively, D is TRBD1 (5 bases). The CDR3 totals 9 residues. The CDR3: CASSLAWDF. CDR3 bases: TGTGCCAGCAGTTTGGCCTGGGACTTT.

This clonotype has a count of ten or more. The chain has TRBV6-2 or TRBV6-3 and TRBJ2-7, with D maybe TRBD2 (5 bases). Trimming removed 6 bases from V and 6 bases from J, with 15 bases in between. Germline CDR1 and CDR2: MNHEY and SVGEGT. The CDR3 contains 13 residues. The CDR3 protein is CASRPTSFGEQYV. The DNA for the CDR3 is TGTGCCAGCAGACCTACTAGTTTTGGCGAGCAGTACGTC.

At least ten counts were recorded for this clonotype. CDR3 DNA: TGTGCCAGCAGGGATCTAGGACGCTCCTACGAGCAGTACTTC. Translating gives CASRDLGRSYEQYF. This chain uses TRBV7-9 with TRBJ2-7; D call uncertain. V was shortened by 6 bases and J by 0 bases, with 12 bases between the two germline ends. CDR3 length: 14 amino acids. Germline lookup yields CDR1 SEHNR and CDR2 FQNEAQ (reference sequence).

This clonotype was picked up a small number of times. Written as DNA, the CDR3 is TGTGCCAGCAAACAAGGTCAGGGTAGGTACGAGCAGTACTTC. Its translation: CASKQGQGRYEQYF. The J gene is TRBJ2-7, the V gene TRBV27, with D perhaps TRBD1 (5 bases). The CDR3 loop spans 14 amino acids. Germline CDR1 reads MNHEY; CDR2 reads SMNVEV (reference sequence). Trimming removed 7 bases at V and 4 bases at J, with 17 bases between.

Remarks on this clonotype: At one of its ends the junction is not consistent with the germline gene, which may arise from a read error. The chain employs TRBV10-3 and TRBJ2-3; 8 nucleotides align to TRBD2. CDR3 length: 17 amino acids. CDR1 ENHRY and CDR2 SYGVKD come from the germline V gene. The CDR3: CAISDSGGGAGTDTQNF. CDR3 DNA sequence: TGTGCCATCAGTGACTCCGGGGGGGGCGCGGGTACAGATACGCAGAATTTT.

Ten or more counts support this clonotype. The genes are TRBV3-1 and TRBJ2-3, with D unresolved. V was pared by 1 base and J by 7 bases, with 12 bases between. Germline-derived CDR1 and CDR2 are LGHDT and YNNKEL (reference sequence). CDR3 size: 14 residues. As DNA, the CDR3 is TGTGCCAGCAGCCAAGCAAACCTAAGGAATACGCAGTATTTT. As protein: CASSQANLRNTQYF.

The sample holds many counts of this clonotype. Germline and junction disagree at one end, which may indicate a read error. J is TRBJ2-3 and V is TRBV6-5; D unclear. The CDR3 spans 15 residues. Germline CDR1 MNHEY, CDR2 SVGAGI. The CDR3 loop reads CASTYAMLGTDTQYF. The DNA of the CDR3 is TGTGCCAGCACTTACGCCATGTTGGGCACAGATACGCAGTATTTT.

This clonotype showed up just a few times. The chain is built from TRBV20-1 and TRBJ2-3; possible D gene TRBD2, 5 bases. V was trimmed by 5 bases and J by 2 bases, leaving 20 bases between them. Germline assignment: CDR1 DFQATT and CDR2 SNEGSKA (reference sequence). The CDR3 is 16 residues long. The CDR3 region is CSAESRIARNTDTQYF. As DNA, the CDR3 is TGCAGTGCTGAAAGTAGAATAGCGAGAAACACAGATACGCAGTATTTT.

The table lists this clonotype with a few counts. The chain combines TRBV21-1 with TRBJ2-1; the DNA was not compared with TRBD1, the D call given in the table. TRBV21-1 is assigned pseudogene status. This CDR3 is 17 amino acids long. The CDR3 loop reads CASTLGGTGDSYNEQFF. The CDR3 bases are TGTGCCAGCACCCTAGGGGGGACAGGGGACTCCTACAATGAGCAGTTCTTC.

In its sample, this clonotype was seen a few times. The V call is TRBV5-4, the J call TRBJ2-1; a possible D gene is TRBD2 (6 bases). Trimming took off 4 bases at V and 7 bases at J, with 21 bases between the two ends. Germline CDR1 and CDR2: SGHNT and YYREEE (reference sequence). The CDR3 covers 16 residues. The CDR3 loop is CASSARSLALGNEQFF. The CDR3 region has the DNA TGTGCCAGCAGCGCCCGCAGTCTAGCGTTAGGTAATGAGCAGTTCTTC.

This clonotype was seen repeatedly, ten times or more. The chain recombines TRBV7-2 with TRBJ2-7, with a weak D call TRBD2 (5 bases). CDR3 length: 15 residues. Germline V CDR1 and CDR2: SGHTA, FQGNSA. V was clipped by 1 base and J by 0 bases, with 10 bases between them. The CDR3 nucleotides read TGTGCCAGCAGCTTAGGCCGGGGTTACTCCTACGAGCAGTACTTC. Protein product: CASSLGRGYSYEQYF.

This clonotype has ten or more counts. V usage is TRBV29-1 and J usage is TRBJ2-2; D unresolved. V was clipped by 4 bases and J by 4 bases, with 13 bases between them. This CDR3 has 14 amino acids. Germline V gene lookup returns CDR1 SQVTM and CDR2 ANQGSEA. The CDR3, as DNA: TGCAGCGTTGCCGGCAGGCCTTTCACCGGGGAGCTGTTTTTT. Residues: CSVAGRPFTGELFF.

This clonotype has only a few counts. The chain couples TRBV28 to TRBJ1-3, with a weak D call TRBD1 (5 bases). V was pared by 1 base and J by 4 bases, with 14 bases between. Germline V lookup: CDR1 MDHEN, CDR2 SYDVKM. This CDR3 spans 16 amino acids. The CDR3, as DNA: TGTGCCAGCAGTTTATTCGGCAGGGAGGCCGGAAACACCATATATTTT. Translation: CASSLFGREAGNTIYF.

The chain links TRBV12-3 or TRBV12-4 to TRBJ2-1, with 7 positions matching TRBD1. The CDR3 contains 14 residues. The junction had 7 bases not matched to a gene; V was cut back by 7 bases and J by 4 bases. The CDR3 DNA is TGTGCCAGCACCGCCCGGACAGGATACAATGAGCAGTTCTTC. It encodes CASTARTGYNEQFF.

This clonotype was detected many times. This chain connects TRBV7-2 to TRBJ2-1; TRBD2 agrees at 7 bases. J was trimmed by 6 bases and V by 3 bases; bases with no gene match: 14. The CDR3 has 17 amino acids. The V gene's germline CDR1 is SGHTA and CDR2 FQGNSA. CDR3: CASSFVSGGGASNEQFF. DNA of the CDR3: TGTGCCAGCAGCTTTGTATCGGGGGGAGGCGCTTCCAATGAGCAGTTCTTC.

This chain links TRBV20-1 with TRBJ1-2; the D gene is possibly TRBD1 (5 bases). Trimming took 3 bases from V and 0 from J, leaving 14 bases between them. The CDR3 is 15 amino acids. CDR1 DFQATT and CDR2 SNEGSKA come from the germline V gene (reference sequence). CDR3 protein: CSASSWDLTNYGYTF. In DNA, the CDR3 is TGCAGTGCTAGCAGTTGGGACCTTACTAACTATGGCTACACCTTC.

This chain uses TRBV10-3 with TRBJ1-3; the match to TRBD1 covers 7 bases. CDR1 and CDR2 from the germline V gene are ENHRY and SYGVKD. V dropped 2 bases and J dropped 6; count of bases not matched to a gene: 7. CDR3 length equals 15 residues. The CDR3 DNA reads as TGTGCCATCAGTGAGCCGATAGGGACAGAAAACACCATATATTTT. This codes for CAISEPIGTENTIYF.

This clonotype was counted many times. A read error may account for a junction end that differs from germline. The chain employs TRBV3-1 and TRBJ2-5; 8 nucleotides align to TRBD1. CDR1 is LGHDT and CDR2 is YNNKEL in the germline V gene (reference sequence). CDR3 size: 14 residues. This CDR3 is CASRPGTGQGTQYF. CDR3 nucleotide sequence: TGTGCCAGCAGACCTGGGACAGGTCAAGGGACCCAGTACTTC.

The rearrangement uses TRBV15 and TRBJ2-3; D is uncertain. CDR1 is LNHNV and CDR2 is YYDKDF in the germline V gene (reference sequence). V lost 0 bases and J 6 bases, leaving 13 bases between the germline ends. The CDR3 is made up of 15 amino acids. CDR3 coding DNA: TGTGCCACCAGCAGAGATTTAGGGCTATACGATACGCAGTATTTT. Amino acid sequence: CATSRDLGLYDTQYF.

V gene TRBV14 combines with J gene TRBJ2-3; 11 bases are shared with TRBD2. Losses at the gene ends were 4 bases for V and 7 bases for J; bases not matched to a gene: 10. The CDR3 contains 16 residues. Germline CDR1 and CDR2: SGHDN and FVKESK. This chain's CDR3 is CASSPLSGGAVYTQYF. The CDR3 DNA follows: TGTGCCAGCAGCCCTCTTAGCGGGGGGGCGGTATATACGCAGTATTTT.

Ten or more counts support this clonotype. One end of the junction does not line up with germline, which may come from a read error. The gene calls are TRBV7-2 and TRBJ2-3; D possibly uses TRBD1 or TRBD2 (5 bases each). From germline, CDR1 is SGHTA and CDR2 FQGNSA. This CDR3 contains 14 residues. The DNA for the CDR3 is TGCGCCAGCAGCTTGGGGGTTGGCACAGATACGCAGTATTTT. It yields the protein CASSLGVGTDTQYF.